This T cell receptor beta chain was retrieved from a study of cytomegalovirus exposure and HLA in healthy donors. Study-wide results and caveats: The sole available immune exposure information was CMV serostatus.

About this clone itself: Antigen specificity is unknown.

Germline CDR1 reads MNHNS; CDR2 reads SASEGT. Trimming took 0 bases from V and 4 from J, leaving 4 bases between them. The CDR3 loop spans 13 amino acids. PCR employed 60 Vbeta and 13 Jbeta primers. Some clones are missing from TCRdb's copy, which holds only in-frame ones; the method was immunoSEQ multiplex PCR. The sample contains tens of thousands of clones, around 79% of which appear only once. The chain recombines TRBV6-1 with TRBJ2-1; the D is unclear. This clonotype was obtained from a female donor in good health and CMV-seronegative. Sequencing input: PBMCs. CDR3 protein: CASSEATYNEQFF. The CDR3 DNA is TGTGCCAGCAGTGAAGCGACTTACAATGAGCAGTTCTTC.